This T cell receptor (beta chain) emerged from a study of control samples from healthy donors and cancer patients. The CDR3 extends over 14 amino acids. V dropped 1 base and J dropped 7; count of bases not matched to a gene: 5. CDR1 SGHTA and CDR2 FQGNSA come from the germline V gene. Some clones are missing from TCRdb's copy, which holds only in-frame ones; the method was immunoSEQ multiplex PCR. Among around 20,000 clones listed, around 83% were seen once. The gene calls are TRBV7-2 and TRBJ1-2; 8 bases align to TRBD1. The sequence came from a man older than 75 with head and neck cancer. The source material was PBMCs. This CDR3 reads CASSLVGQGGGYTF. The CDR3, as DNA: TGTGCCAGCAGCTTAGTCGGACAGGGAGGTGGCTACACCTTC.